This TCR beta chain was obtained from a study of cytomegalovirus exposure and HLA in healthy donors. The study's findings and limits: Association with HLA alleles at 0.05 false discovery rate was found for 15,000 to 20,000 TCR beta sequences in a later analysis. A few CMV-associated chains were confirmed in vitro to be specific for CMV antigens. Productive rates of about 87% or about 30% were seen for most TCR beta V segments in an earlier analysis.

60 Vbeta and 13 Jbeta primers were used in PCR. The method was immunoSEQ multiplex PCR; TCRdb's version includes in-frame clones alone and lacks a portion of them. There are about 180,000 clones in the sample; around 82% occur only once, and under 2.5% lies in the top ten. Concerning this clone: Its antigen is currently unknown.

This receptor was taken from a man between 60 and 75 years old in good health and CMV-seronegative. Sequenced: PBMCs.

CDR3 coding DNA: TGCGCCAGCAGTGACCTCGGACAGCGAATGTTAAATCAGCCCCAGCATTTT. Amino acid sequence: CASSDLGQRMLNQPQHF. The J gene is TRBJ1-5, the V gene TRBV10-1; maybe TRBD1 (6 bases). The CDR3 is made up of 17 amino acids. The germline gives CDR1 WNHNN, CDR2 SYGVQD (reference sequence). Trimming cost V 3 bases and J 4 bases, with 19 bases left between them.